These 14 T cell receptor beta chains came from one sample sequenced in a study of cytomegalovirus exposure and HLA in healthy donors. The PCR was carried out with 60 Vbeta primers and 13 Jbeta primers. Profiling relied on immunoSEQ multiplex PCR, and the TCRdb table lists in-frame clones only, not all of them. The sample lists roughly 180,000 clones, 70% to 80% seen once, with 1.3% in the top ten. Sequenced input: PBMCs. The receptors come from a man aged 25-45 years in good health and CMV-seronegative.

The DNA for the CDR3 is TGCGCCAGCAGCCAGGAGCCCTCCTACGAGCAGTACTTC. Translating gives CASSQEPSYEQYF. J is TRBJ2-5 and V is TRBV4-3; D is ambiguous. Near its end, the DNA agrees better with TRBJ2-7, so the J call may be wrong. The CDR3 is 13 residues long. Germline V gene sequence: CDR1 LGHNA, CDR2 YSLEER.

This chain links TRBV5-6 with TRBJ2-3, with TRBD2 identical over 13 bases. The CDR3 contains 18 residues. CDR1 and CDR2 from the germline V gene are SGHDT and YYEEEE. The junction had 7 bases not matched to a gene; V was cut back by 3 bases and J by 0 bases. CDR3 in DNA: TGTGCCAGCAGCTGGGGACTAGCGGGGCCCCGAAGCACAGATACGCAGTATTTT. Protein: CASSWGLAGPRSTDTQYF.

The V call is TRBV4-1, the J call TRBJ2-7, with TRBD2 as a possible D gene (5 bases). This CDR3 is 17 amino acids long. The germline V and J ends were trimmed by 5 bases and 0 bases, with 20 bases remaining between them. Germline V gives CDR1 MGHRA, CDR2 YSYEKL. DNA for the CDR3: TGCGCCAGCAGCTACGCCCCCCCCAGCGGCAACTCCTACGAGCAGTACTTC. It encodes CASSYAPPSGNSYEQYF.

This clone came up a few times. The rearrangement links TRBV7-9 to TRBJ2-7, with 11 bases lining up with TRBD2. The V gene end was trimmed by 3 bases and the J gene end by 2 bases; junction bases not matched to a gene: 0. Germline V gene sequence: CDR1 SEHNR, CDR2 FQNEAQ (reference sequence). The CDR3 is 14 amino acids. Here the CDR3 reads CASSLTSGAYEQYF. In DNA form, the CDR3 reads TGTGCCAGCAGCTTGACTAGCGGGGCCTACGAGCAGTACTTC.

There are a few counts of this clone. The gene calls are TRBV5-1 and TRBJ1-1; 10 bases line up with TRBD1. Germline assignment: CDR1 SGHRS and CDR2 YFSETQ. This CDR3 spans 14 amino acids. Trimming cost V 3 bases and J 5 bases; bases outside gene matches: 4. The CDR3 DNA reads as TGCGCCAGCAGCTCGGGACAGGGGATGACTGAAGCTTTCTTT. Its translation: CASSSGQGMTEAFF.

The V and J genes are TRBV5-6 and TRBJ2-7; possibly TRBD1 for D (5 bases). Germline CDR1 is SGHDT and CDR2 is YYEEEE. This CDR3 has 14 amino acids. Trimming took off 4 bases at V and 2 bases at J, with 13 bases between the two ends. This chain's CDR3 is CASSDRKRAYEQYF. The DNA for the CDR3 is TGTGCCAGCAGCGACAGAAAAAGAGCCTACGAGCAGTACTTC.

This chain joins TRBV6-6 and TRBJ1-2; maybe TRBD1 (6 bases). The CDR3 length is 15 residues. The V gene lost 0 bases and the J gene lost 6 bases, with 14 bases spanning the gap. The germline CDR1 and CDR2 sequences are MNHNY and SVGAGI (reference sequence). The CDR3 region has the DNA TGTGCCAGCAGTTACTCGAGAGGGGGAGAGCATGGCTACACCTTC. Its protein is CASSYSRGGEHGYTF.

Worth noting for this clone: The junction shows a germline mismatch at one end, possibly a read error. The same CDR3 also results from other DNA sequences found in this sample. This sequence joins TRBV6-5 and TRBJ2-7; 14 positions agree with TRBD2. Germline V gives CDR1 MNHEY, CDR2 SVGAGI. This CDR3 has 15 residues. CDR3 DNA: TGTGCCAGCAGCTACTCGACTAGCGGGAGGGGCGAGCAGTACTTC. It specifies CASSYSTSGRGEQYF.

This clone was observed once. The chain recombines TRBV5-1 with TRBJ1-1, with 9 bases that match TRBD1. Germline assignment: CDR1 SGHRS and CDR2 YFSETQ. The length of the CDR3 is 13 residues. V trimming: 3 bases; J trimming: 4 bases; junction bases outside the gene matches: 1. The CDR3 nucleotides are TGCGCCAGCAGCTCGGGACAGGGCACTGAAGCTTTCTTT. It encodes CASSSGQGTEAFF.

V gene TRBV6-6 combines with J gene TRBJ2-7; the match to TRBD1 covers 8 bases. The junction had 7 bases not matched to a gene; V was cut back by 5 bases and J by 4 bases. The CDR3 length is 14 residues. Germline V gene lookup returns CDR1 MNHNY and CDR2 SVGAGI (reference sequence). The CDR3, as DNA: TGTGCCAGCAGTCAGACAGGGGTCGCGTACGAGCAGTACTTC. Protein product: CASSQTGVAYEQYF.

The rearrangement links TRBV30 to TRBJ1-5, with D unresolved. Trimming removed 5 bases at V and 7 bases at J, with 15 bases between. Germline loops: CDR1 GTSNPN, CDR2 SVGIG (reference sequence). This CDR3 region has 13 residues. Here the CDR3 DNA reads TGTGCCTGGGCGATGAGGGAGGAGCAGCCCCAGCATTTT. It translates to CAWAMREEQPQHF.

Here the CDR3 DNA reads TGTGCAAGTCGCTTAGGGAGCGGGGACTCCTACGAGCAGTACTTC. Amino acid sequence: CASRLGSGDSYEQYF. This rearrangement joins TRBV12-2 to TRBJ2-7; TRBD2, the D gene given by the table, was not confirmed from the DNA. TRBV12-2 is labeled a pseudogene. The CDR3 has 15 residues.

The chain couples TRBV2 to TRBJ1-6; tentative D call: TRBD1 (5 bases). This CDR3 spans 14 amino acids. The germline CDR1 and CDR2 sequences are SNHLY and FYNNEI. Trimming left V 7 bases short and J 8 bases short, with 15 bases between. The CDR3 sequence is CASTLKGVDSPLHF. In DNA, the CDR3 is TGTGCCAGCACACTAAAAGGGGTTGATTCACCCCTCCACTTT.

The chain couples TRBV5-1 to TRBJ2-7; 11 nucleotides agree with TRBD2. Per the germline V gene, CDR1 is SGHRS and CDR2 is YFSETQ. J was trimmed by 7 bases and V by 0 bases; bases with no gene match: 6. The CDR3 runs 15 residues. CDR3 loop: CASSLVAGGLREQYF. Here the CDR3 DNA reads TGCGCCAGCAGCTTGGTAGCGGGGGGGCTTCGGGAGCAGTACTTC.